These T cell receptor beta chains were read from a single sample in a study of PD-1 blockade in mismatch repair-deficient tumors. This table comes from immunoSEQ multiplex PCR, and its TCRdb copy is limited to in-frame clones, with some not included. Of tens of thousands of clones detected, roughly 80% appear once; the ten largest clones hold 20% to 25%. Sequenced here: peripheral blood, sampled 4 weeks after starting pembrolizumab. Source of these receptors: an adult with mismatch repair-deficient cancer. CDR3s include the opening cysteine and the closing phenylalanine or tryptophan. The order of the fields is clone size, V gene, D gene, J gene, CDR3 protein, CDR3 DNA. The D gene is left open where the match is weak. Not all rows give a size; the values are once, few, many and, for expanded clones, a class.

>.|TRBV20-1|.|TRBJ2-1
CSARGGKLFF
TGCAGTGCTAGAGGCGGGAAACTATTCTTC
>.|TRBV7-6|.|TRBJ2-5
CASRENRGETQYF
TGTGCCAGCAGGGAGAATAGAGGGGAGACCCAGTACTTC
>.|TRBV6-4|.|TRBJ1-2
CASSDRGNYGYTF
TGTGCCAGCAGTGACCGGGGGAACTATGGCTACACCTTC
>.|TRBV29-1|.|TRBJ2-1
CSVAKQPDYPLNEQFF
TGCAGCGTTGCAAAGCAGCCTGATTACCCTCTTAATGAGCAGTTCTTC
>.|TRBV6-5|.|TRBJ1-2
CASSPFPTATYGYTF
TGTGCCAGCAGTCCTTTCCCGACGGCGACCTATGGCTACACCTTC
>.|TRBV6-5|.|TRBJ2-7
CASSRRDGTYEQYF
TGTGCCAGCAGTCGCCGGGACGGAACCTACGAGCAGTACTTC
>.|TRBV21-1|.|TRBJ2-5
CARTPPGGVGETQYF
TGTGCCAGGACCCCTCCCGGGGGTGTAGGTGAGACCCAGTACTTC
>once|TRBV19|.|TRBJ2-7
CASSRPGLSYEQYF
TGTGCCAGTAGTCGACCGGGACTTTCCTACGAGCAGTACTTC
>.|TRBV18|.|TRBJ2-3
CASSRSYVGRMPLPTDTQYF
TGTGCCAGCTCCCGATCCTATGTGGGGAGGATGCCCCTACCCACAGATACGCAGTATTTT
>few|TRBV6-4|.|TRBJ2-3
CASSERVTDTQYF
TGTGCCAGCAGTGAGCGGGTCACAGATACGCAGTATTTT
>.|TRBV7-9|TRBD1|TRBJ1-1
CASSVTGGAGTEAFF
TGTGCCAGCAGCGTAACAGGGGGCGCAGGCACTGAAGCTTTCTTT
>.|TRBV28|.|TRBJ1-2
CASRSSSVPALNYGYTF
TGTGCCAGCAGAAGTTCATCGGTTCCGGCCCTTAACTATGGCTACACCTTC
>.|TRBV7-9|TRBD2|TRBJ2-3
CASSLVAGVADTQYF
TGTGCCAGCAGCTTAGTAGCGGGAGTGGCAGATACGCAGTATTTT
>.|TRBV19|.|TRBJ2-1
CASRDPSSYNEQFF
TGTGCCAGTAGGGACCCCTCCTCCTACAATGAGCAGTTCTTC
>once|TRBV6-6|TRBD1|TRBJ2-6
CASNRQGASGANVLTF
TGTGCCAGCAACAGACAGGGGGCGTCTGGGGCCAACGTCCTGACTTTC
>.|TRBV27|.|TRBJ2-7
CASSLGRSSYEQYF
TGTGCCAGCAGTTTGGGGCGGTCCTCCTACGAGCAGTACTTC
>medium-sized|TRBV10-2|.|TRBJ2-7
CASSESGLIYEQYF
TGCGCCAGCAGTGAGTCCGGACTTATCTACGAGCAGTACTTC
>.|TRBV5-6|TRBD2|TRBJ2-3
CASSLLAGWGTDTQYF
TGTGCCAGCAGCTTGTTAGCGGGCTGGGGAACAGATACGCAGTATTTT
>.|TRBV13|.|TRBJ2-5
CASSLNLAQETQYF
TGTGCCAGCAGCTTAAATCTAGCCCAAGAGACCCAGTACTTC
>.|TRBV9|TRBD1|TRBJ1-3
CASSAGDSGNTIYF
TGTGCCAGCAGCGCGGGGGACAGTGGAAACACCATATATTTT
>once|TRBV7-6|.|TRBJ1-3
CASSPTVSGNTIYF
TGTGCCAGCAGCCCGACAGTCTCTGGAAACACCATATATTTT
>.|TRBV11-2|TRBD1|TRBJ1-5
CASSLRRDRASNQPQHF
TGTGCCAGCAGCCTCAGGCGGGACAGGGCTTCCAATCAGCCCCAGCATTTT
>.|TRBV5-8|.|TRBJ2-4
CASSSPLEPKNIQYF
TGTGCCAGCAGCTCCCCACTAGAACCCAAAAACATTCAGTACTTC
>.|TRBV9|.|TRBJ1-2
CASSPPIAGGYTF
TGTGCCAGCAGCCCACCGATCGCTGGGGGCTACACCTTC
>.|TRBV10-3|TRBD2|TRBJ2-7
CAIILAGVPTKPYEQYF
TGTGCCATAATCCTAGCGGGAGTTCCCACAAAGCCCTACGAGCAGTACTTC
>.|TRBV6-5|.|TRBJ2-1
CAAGTSYNEQFF
TGTGCCGCTGGGACTTCGTACAATGAGCAGTTCTTC
>.|TRBV30|.|TRBJ2-3
CAWSRATDTQYF
TGTGCCTGGAGCAGAGCCACAGATACGCAGTATTTT
>.|TRBV27|.|TRBJ1-5
CASSSFSYGNQPQHF
TGTGCCAGCAGTTCATTTAGTTATGGCAATCAGCCCCAGCATTTT
>.|TRBV6-4|.|TRBJ2-2
CASSDRATGELFF
TGTGCCAGCAGTGACAGGGCCACCGGGGAGCTGTTTTTT
>.|TRBV7-6|TRBD2|TRBJ2-1
CASSLTPHLGGRDYNEQFF
TGTGCCAGCAGCTTAACTCCTCACCTTGGCGGGAGGGACTACAATGAGCAGTTCTTC
>.|TRBV19|TRBD2|TRBJ2-1
CASSILASGYNEQFF
TGTGCCAGTAGTATTTTGGCTAGCGGGTACAATGAGCAGTTCTTC
>.|TRBV11-3|TRBD1|TRBJ2-7
CASSLEIGTGGTYEQYF
TGTGCCAGCAGCTTAGAAATCGGAACAGGGGGGACCTACGAGCAGTACTTC
>.|TRBV12-5|.|TRBJ2-7
CASGQGPYEQYF
TGTGCTAGTGGACAGGGCCCCTACGAGCAGTACTTC
>.|TRBV4-1|TRBD1|TRBJ2-7
CASSLIPGQGAYEQYF
TGCGCCAGCAGCCTGATCCCGGGACAGGGGGCTTACGAGCAGTACTTC
>.|TRBV14|.|TRBJ1-3
CASSPRRPISGNTIYF
TGTGCCAGCAGCCCGCGACGGCCCATCTCTGGAAACACCATATATTTT
>.|TRBV28|.|TRBJ1-4
CASSFLIQDSEKLFF
TGTGCCAGCAGTTTCTTGATCCAGGACAGTGAAAAACTGTTTTTT
>.|TRBV5-6|.|TRBJ2-5
CASSFFGMRGTQYF
TGTGCCAGCAGCTTTTTCGGAATGAGGGGGACCCAGTACTTC
>.|TRBV29-1|TRBD1|TRBJ1-5
CSVGRDRESPHHQPQHF
TGCAGCGTTGGCCGGGACAGGGAGTCCCCTCATCATCAGCCCCAGCATTTT
>.|TRBV6-5|TRBD1|TRBJ1-1
CASTPGGPRAEAFF
TGTGCCAGCACCCCAGGGGGCCCGAGGGCTGAAGCTTTCTTT
>few|TRBV30|.|TRBJ1-4
CAWSARVPGEKLFF
TGTGCCTGGAGTGCCCGGGTCCCAGGGGAAAAACTGTTTTTT
>.|TRBV5-6|.|TRBJ2-3
CASSPLRGADTQYF
TGTGCCAGCAGCCCACTCAGGGGGGCGGATACGCAGTATTTT
>.|TRBV12-5|TRBD2|TRBJ2-1
CASGLVGSGGSYNEQFF
TGTGCTAGTGGCTTGGTCGGGTCGGGAGGTTCCTACAATGAGCAGTTCTTC